Listed below are T cell receptor beta chains from one sample, sequenced in a study of CD8 T cells in Susac syndrome. TCRdb reanalysed the immunoSEQ multiplex PCR reads using MiXCR and keeps one entry per CDR3 protein. The sample consists of fewer than 150,000 distinct CDR3 sequences, approximately 90% of them appearing once. The sequencing sample was made of CD8+ T cells from PBMCs. The receptors shown here come from a human donor with multiple sclerosis. Each CDR3 is given with its conserved first and last residue. Fields, in order: D gene, clone size, V gene, J gene, CDR3 protein, CDR3 DNA. D genes are given only for firm matches. Expanded clones are given a class, and other clones once, few, many or no size at all.

D: -; size: -; V: TRBV7-2; J: TRBJ2-1; CDR3: CASSLVAGPPNEQFF; DNA: TGTGCCAGCAGCTTAGTGGCGGGGCCCCCCAATGAGCAGTTCTTC
D: TRBD2; size: once; V: TRBV20-1; J: TRBJ2-1; CDR3: CSARRTSGKYNEQFF; DNA: TGCAGTGCTAGGAGGACTAGCGGGAAATACAATGAGCAGTTCTTC
D: TRBD2; size: -; V: TRBV6-1; J: TRBJ2-3; CDR3: CASSPTMLAGADTQYF; DNA: TGTGCCAGCAGCCCTACTATGCTAGCGGGAGCAGATACGCAGTATTTT
D: -; size: -; V: TRBV15; J: TRBJ2-6; CDR3: CATSRSETGANVLTF; DNA: TGTGCCACCAGCAGATCCGAAACTGGGGCCAACGTCCTGACTTTC
D: -; size: -; V: TRBV28; J: TRBJ2-5; CDR3: CASSAAGTEETQYF; DNA: TGTGCCAGCAGTGCCGCGGGAACTGAAGAGACCCAGTACTTC
D: -; size: -; V: TRBV28; J: TRBJ2-7; CDR3: CASSVTYEQYF; DNA: TGTGCCAGCAGTGTCACCTACGAGCAGTACTTC
D: -; size: once; V: TRBV11-2; J: TRBJ2-7; CDR3: CASSLGGENSYEQYF; DNA: TGTGCCAGCAGCTTAGGGGGGGAGAACTCCTACGAGCAGTACTTC
D: -; size: -; V: TRBV7-6; J: TRBJ1-1; CDR3: CASSLESNTEAFF; DNA: TGTGCCAGCAGCTTAGAGTCGAACACTGAAGCTTTCTTT
D: TRBD2; size: -; V: TRBV20-1; J: TRBJ2-3; CDR3: CSASDSGRQYF; DNA: TGCAGTGCTAGTGATAGCGGGAGGCAGTATTTT
D: TRBD2; size: -; V: TRBV29-1; J: TRBJ2-2; CDR3: CSDRLAGGVFAGELFF; DNA: TGCAGCGATCGACTAGCGGGAGGGGTTTTTGCCGGGGAGCTGTTTTTT
D: -; size: -; V: TRBV7-9; J: TRBJ2-1; CDR3: CASSSSRVGRYYNEQFF; DNA: TGTGCCAGCAGCTCCTCTAGGGTCGGACGGTACTACAATGAGCAGTTCTTC
D: -; size: -; V: TRBV30; J: TRBJ2-1; CDR3: CAWSVFLYNEQFF; DNA: TGTGCCTGGAGTGTGTTTCTATACAATGAGCAGTTCTTC
D: -; size: -; V: TRBV15; J: TRBJ1-3; CDR3: CATSREGSSGNTIYF; DNA: TGTGCCACCAGCAGAGAAGGATCATCTGGAAACACCATATATTTT
D: -; size: -; V: TRBV6-6; J: TRBJ1-5; CDR3: CASSPEDSSQPQHF; DNA: TGTGCCAGCAGTCCAGAGGACTCATCTCAGCCCCAGCATTTT
D: -; size: -; V: TRBV20-1; J: TRBJ2-7; CDR3: CSARAAFLNPAEQYF; DNA: TGCAGTGCTAGAGCCGCTTTCCTTAACCCGGCCGAGCAGTACTTC
D: TRBD1; size: -; V: TRBV10-3; J: TRBJ1-2; CDR3: CAISTGGEANYGYTF; DNA: TGTGCCATCAGTACAGGGGGCGAGGCTAACTATGGCTACACCTTC
D: TRBD1; size: -; V: TRBV4-1; J: TRBJ2-7; CDR3: CASSGRGQGSHEQYF; DNA: TGCGCCAGCAGCGGGCGGGGACAGGGATCCCACGAGCAGTACTTC
D: TRBD2; size: -; V: TRBV29-1; J: TRBJ2-1; CDR3: CSGISGRVWDEQFF; DNA: TGCAGCGGTATTAGCGGGAGGGTTTGGGATGAGCAGTTCTTC
D: -; size: once; V: TRBV7-9; J: TRBJ2-3; CDR3: CASSLVAVPDTQYF; DNA: TGTGCCAGCAGCCTTGTAGCGGTCCCAGATACGCAGTATTTT
D: -; size: -; V: TRBV30; J: TRBJ2-5; CDR3: CAWSFGQKGETQYF; DNA: TGTGCCTGGAGTTTCGGGCAAAAGGGCGAGACCCAGTACTTC
D: TRBD1; size: -; V: TRBV9; J: TRBJ2-1; CDR3: CASSVEGQVDNEQFF; DNA: TGTGCCAGCAGCGTAGAGGGACAGGTGGACAATGAGCAGTTCTTC
D: -; size: -; V: TRBV4-3; J: TRBJ2-5; CDR3: CASSQESTGTPVGETQYF; DNA: TGCGCCAGCAGCCAAGAAAGTACTGGGACTCCTGTAGGGGAGACCCAGTACTTC
D: -; size: -; V: TRBV30; J: TRBJ2-5; CDR3: CAWSLRDLQETQYF; DNA: TGTGCCTGGAGTCTGAGGGACCTCCAAGAGACCCAGTACTTC
D: TRBD2; size: -; V: TRBV27; J: TRBJ2-7; CDR3: CASSWGLAGGHEQYF; DNA: TGTGCCAGCAGCTGGGGACTAGCGGGAGGCCACGAGCAGTACTTC
D: -; size: -; V: TRBV29-1; J: TRBJ2-1; CDR3: CSATLDSNIYNEQFF; DNA: TGCAGCGCCACCCTCGACAGTAACATCTACAATGAGCAGTTCTTC
D: -; size: -; V: TRBV20-1; J: TRBJ2-7; CDR3: CSARDIATEQYF; DNA: TGCAGTGCTAGAGATATAGCAACCGAGCAGTACTTC
D: -; size: -; V: TRBV29-1; J: TRBJ1-1; CDR3: CSVGGGWNTEAFF; DNA: TGCAGCGTTGGAGGAGGTTGGAACACTGAAGCTTTCTTT
D: TRBD2; size: -; V: TRBV29-1; J: TRBJ2-2; CDR3: CSVVGTSGQTGELFF; DNA: TGCAGCGTTGTAGGGACTAGCGGACAAACCGGGGAGCTGTTTTTT
D: -; size: -; V: TRBV18; J: TRBJ2-5; CDR3: CASSPAGTSGETQYF; DNA: TGTGCCAGCTCACCGGCCGGGACATCTGGTGAGACCCAGTACTTC
D: -; size: -; V: TRBV12-3/TRBV12-4; J: TRBJ2-5; CDR3: CASSLSLWVQETQYF; DNA: TGTGCCAGCAGTTTATCACTTTGGGTCCAAGAGACCCAGTACTTC
D: -; size: -; V: TRBV4-1; J: TRBJ2-1; CDR3: CASSQGTSPYNEQFF; DNA: TGCGCCAGCAGCCAAGGGACTTCCCCATACAATGAGCAGTTCTTC
D: TRBD2; size: -; V: TRBV13; J: TRBJ2-7; CDR3: CASSSRLAGDEQYF; DNA: TGTGCCAGCAGCTCCCGTTTAGCGGGAGACGAGCAGTACTTC
D: -; size: once; V: TRBV19; J: TRBJ1-5; CDR3: CASSIIRGSNQPQHF; DNA: TGTGCCAGTAGTATCATCAGGGGTAGCAATCAGCCCCAGCATTTT
D: -; size: -; V: TRBV12-3/TRBV12-4; J: TRBJ1-1; CDR3: CASSLGEVFTEAFF; DNA: TGTGCCAGCAGTTTAGGAGAGGTTTTTACTGAAGCTTTCTTT
D: -; size: once; V: TRBV29-1; J: TRBJ1-2; CDR3: CSVEDGGDYGYTF; DNA: TGCAGCGTTGAAGACGGGGGGGACTATGGCTACACCTTC
D: TRBD2; size: -; V: TRBV7-6; J: TRBJ2-1; CDR3: CASSSLGLAGRAEQFF; DNA: TGTGCCAGCAGCTCTCTCGGACTAGCGGGAAGGGCTGAGCAGTTCTTC
D: -; size: -; V: TRBV19; J: TRBJ2-1; CDR3: CASSIYLYNEQFF; DNA: TGTGCCAGTAGTATCTACCTCTACAATGAGCAGTTCTTC
D: TRBD2; size: -; V: TRBV11-2; J: TRBJ2-1; CDR3: CASSSGLAGGSGDEQFF; DNA: TGTGCCAGCAGCTCTGGTTTAGCGGGAGGCTCCGGGGATGAGCAGTTCTTC
D: -; size: -; V: TRBV10-3; J: TRBJ2-7; CDR3: CAISDSAEIREQYF; DNA: TGTGCCATCAGTGATTCCGCAGAAATCCGCGAGCAGTACTTC
D: TRBD2; size: -; V: TRBV3-1; J: TRBJ2-7; CDR3: CASSPGLAGGTYEQYF; DNA: TGTGCCAGCAGCCCGGGACTAGCGGGAGGAACCTACGAGCAGTACTTC
D: -; size: -; V: TRBV29-1; J: TRBJ1-1; CDR3: CSVTGGLVTEAFF; DNA: TGCAGCGTCACTGGGGGACTGGTCACTGAAGCTTTCTTT
D: -; size: -; V: TRBV9; J: TRBJ2-7; CDR3: CASSVAVTVDGSYEQYF; DNA: TGTGCCAGCAGCGTAGCTGTGACGGTGGACGGCTCCTACGAGCAGTACTTC